These T cell receptor beta chains were read from a single sample in a study of identical twins. Each CDR3 protein gets one entry after TCRdb re-called the 5' RACE reads with MiXCR. The repertoire has more than 1.5 million distinct CDR3 sequences, roughly 35% of them found once; the top ten carry about 0.27%. The specimen was cord blood. These receptors originate from a newborn girl in good health. Each CDR3 is given with its conserved first and last residue. D genes are given only for firm matches. Clone size is not always given. Where it is, it says once, few, many or a class for expanded clones.

cdr3_length	d_call	j_call	clone_size	v_call	cdr3_nt	cdr3_aa
13	-	TRBJ2-7	few	TRBV20-1	TGCAGTGCTAGCCGGAAGTTGGGCTACGAGCAGTACTTC	CSASRKLGYEQYF
16	TRBD2	TRBJ2-3	once	TRBV12-3/TRBV12-4	TGTGCCAGCAGTTTGAGAGCGGGAGTGACAACAGATACGCAGTATTTT	CASSLRAGVTTDTQYF
12	-	TRBJ1-1	-	TRBV6-1	TGTGCCAGCGACGGTTTGAACACTGAAGCTTTCTTT	CASDGLNTEAFF
14	-	TRBJ1-5	few	TRBV6-1	TGTGCCAGCAGTGAAGCGAGCAAGGGCCAGCCCCAGCATTTT	CASSEASKGQPQHF
15	TRBD1	TRBJ2-1	few	TRBV6-6	TGTGCCAGCAGCCCGGACAGGATCTCCTACAATGAGCAGTTCTTC	CASSPDRISYNEQFF
16	TRBD2	TRBJ2-1	-	TRBV3-1	TGTGCCAGCAGCCCTAATATAGCGGGTGCCAACAATGAGCAGTTATTC	CASSPNIAGANNEQLF
16	-	TRBJ2-3	few	TRBV2	TGTGCCAGCAGTGATTTGTTCAGGGGATCCACAGATACGCAGTATTTT	CASSDLFRGSTDTQYF
16	TRBD2	TRBJ2-5	-	TRBV2	TGTGCCAGCAGGGTATCCGGGACTAGCCCATCAGAGACCCAGTACTTC	CASRVSGTSPSETQYF
15	TRBD1	TRBJ1-2	-	TRBV5-1	TGCGCCAGCAGCTTGGGGGCAGGGGGCGCAGATGGCTACACCTTC	CASSLGAGGADGYTF
15	TRBD1	TRBJ2-7	-	TRBV6-2/TRBV6-3	TGTGCCAGCAGTTACGGGACAGGGGCCTACAATGAGCAGTACTTC	CASSYGTGAYNEQYF
15	TRBD2	TRBJ2-3	few	TRBV5-5	TGTGCCAGCAGCTTGGCTCCTAGCGGGGTAGATACGCAGTATTTT	CASSLAPSGVDTQYF
18	TRBD2	TRBJ2-3	-	TRBV20-1	TGCAGTGCCCTCCCAGGGTCAGCGGGAGATTGGCGGGCAGATACGCAGTATTTT	CSALPGSAGDWRADTQYF
15	TRBD1	TRBJ1-5	-	TRBV7-2	TGTGCCAGCAGCTTGATGGAGCTCACAGGGGAGCCCCAGCATTTT	CASSLMELTGEPQHF
11	TRBD1	TRBJ2-1	few	TRBV7-9	TGTGCCAGCAGCCGGGACAGGGAGGAGTTCTTC	CASSRDREEFF
17	-	TRBJ2-1	-	TRBV4-1	TGCGCCAGCAGCCAAGGTGCCCGAGACGGCTCCTACAATGAGCAGTTCTTC	CASSQGARDGSYNEQFF
16	TRBD2	TRBJ2-7	-	TRBV25-1	TGTGCCAGCAGTGGGAATCTAGCGGGAAATTCCTACGAGCAGTACTTC	CASSGNLAGNSYEQYF
14	-	TRBJ2-1	few	TRBV14	TGTGCCAGCAGCCAAGGACGCCACAGGGATGAGCAGTTCTTC	CASSQGRHRDEQFF
13	TRBD1	TRBJ2-7	few	TRBV2	TGTGCCAGCAGTGGGACAGGGATGACCGAGCAGTACTTC	CASSGTGMTEQYF
16	-	TRBJ2-1	-	TRBV21-1	TGTGCCAGCAGCAATTGGGGACTAGCTTCCTACAATGAGCAGTTCTTC	CASSNWGLASYNEQFF
16	TRBD1	TRBJ2-4	-	TRBV4-2	TGTGCCAGCAGCCCCCGCCAGGACAGGGGAACTATTGAGCAGTACTTC	CASSPRQDRGTIEQYF
13	TRBD2	TRBJ2-1	-	TRBV5-1	TGCGCCAGTAGGTCGGCGGGGGGGATTTGGCAGTTCTTC	CASRSAGGIWQFF
16	TRBD1	TRBJ1-2	few	TRBV6-6	TGTGCCAGCAGTTACCGTGCACAGGGGGTCAGCTATGGCTACACCTTC	CASSYRAQGVSYGYTF
18	TRBD2	TRBJ2-7	-	TRBV20-1	TGCAGTGCTAGAGATCCTTGGACTAGCGGGAGTGGCTACAATGAGCAGTACTTC	CSARDPWTSGSGYNEQYF
16	-	TRBJ2-1	few	TRBV10-3	TGTGCCATCAGTGTAGGGGCCTACTTAGACTACAATGAGCAGTTCTTC	CAISVGAYLDYNEQFF
14	TRBD1	TRBJ1-2	-	TRBV20-1	TGCAGTGCTAGAGTTTACAGGGGAGACTATGGCTACACCTTC	CSARVYRGDYGYTF
15	-	TRBJ2-3	-	TRBV13	TGTGCCAGCAGCTTGGGACCCCTAGGGCCAGATACGCAGTATTTT	CASSLGPLGPDTQYF
16	-	TRBJ2-1	-	TRBV14	TGTGCCAGCAGCAGGGAAGTGCTAGCGCGATACAATGAGCAGTTCTTC	CASSREVLARYNEQFF
11	-	TRBJ1-2	few	TRBV29-1	TGCAGCGTTGGGGGAGGTAATGGCTACACCTTC	CSVGGGNGYTF
15	TRBD2	TRBJ2-1	-	TRBV27	TGTGCCAGCACCCTTATGAGCGGGGTTTGGAATGAGCAGTTCTTC	CASTLMSGVWNEQFF
12	TRBD1	TRBJ1-6	-	TRBV28	TGTGCCACTGACAGGGGAAGATCACCCCTCCACTTT	CATDRGRSPLHF
15	-	TRBJ2-1	once	TRBV3-1	TGTGCCAGCAGCCCAACGGGACCAGATGCCAATGAGCAGTTCTTC	CASSPTGPDANEQFF
14	-	TRBJ2-5	few	TRBV7-2	TGTGCCAGCAGCTTACTTCGCACCCAAGAGACCCAGTACTTC	CASSLLRTQETQYF
14	-	TRBJ2-3	-	TRBV3-1	TGTGCCAGCAACCGCGGGGTTAGCACAGATACGCAGTATTTT	CASNRGVSTDTQYF
14	TRBD1	TRBJ1-4	few	TRBV29-1	TGCAGCGCTTCGGACAGGCGGGAGGATGAAAAACTGTTTTTT	CSASDRREDEKLFF
18	TRBD2	TRBJ2-1	-	TRBV4-1	TGCGCCAGCAGCCAAGTTTCCAGCGGGAAAGCCCCCTACAATGAGCAGTTCTTC	CASSQVSSGKAPYNEQFF
17	TRBD1	TRBJ2-3	-	TRBV2	TGTGCCAGCAGTGAATCGGGGACAGGGCGCAGGTCAGATACGCAGTATTTT	CASSESGTGRRSDTQYF
17	TRBD1	TRBJ1-5	-	TRBV2	TGTGCCAGCGGCAAAGAAGGGGGCGCCCTTACCAATCAGCCCCAGCATTTT	CASGKEGGALTNQPQHF
17	-	TRBJ2-3	-	TRBV28	TGTGCCAGCAGTTGGTTCGGCCCTTATCGTGGCACAGATACGCAGTATTTT	CASSWFGPYRGTDTQYF
15	TRBD2	TRBJ2-1	-	TRBV7-9	TGTGCCAGCAGCTTAGCGGGCGGGGAGGGCAATGAGCAGTTCTTC	CASSLAGGEGNEQFF
13	-	TRBJ2-5	-	TRBV21-1	TGTGCCAGCAGCAAATTTGTTCAAGAGACCCAGTACTTC	CASSKFVQETQYF
16	TRBD1	TRBJ2-4	many	TRBV12-3/TRBV12-4	TGTGCCAGCAGTTTAAGGATACGGACAGGCGGAGACATTCAGTACTTC	CASSLRIRTGGDIQYF
15	-	TRBJ2-3	few	TRBV20-1	TGCAGTGCTAGAGATCCCGAGCGGGTCACAGATACGCAGTATTTT	CSARDPERVTDTQYF
13	-	TRBJ1-2	-	TRBV2	TGTGCCAGCAGTTACTCACAGGGCAGGGGCTACACCTTC	CASSYSQGRGYTF
18	-	TRBJ2-1	-	TRBV7-2	TGTGCCAGCAGCTTAGCGCCCTGGGGGAAGACACGTTCCAATGAGCAGTTCTTC	CASSLAPWGKTRSNEQFF
12	-	TRBJ2-7	many	TRBV7-9	TGTGCCAGCAGTTTCGACAGGTACGAGCAGTACTTC	CASSFDRYEQYF
16	TRBD1	TRBJ2-3	few	TRBV6-5	TGTGCCAGCAGTACTCTCCCCGGGACAGTAACAGATACGCAGTATTTT	CASSTLPGTVTDTQYF
15	-	TRBJ2-5	-	TRBV11-2	TGTGCCTGCAGCTCCCTTCGGGGGACTGGGGAGACCCAGTACTTC	CACSSLRGTGETQYF
16	TRBD2	TRBJ2-1	-	TRBV4-2	TGTGCCAGCAGCCAAGATCCGGGACTAGCGGGAGATGAGCAGTTCTTC	CASSQDPGLAGDEQFF
12	-	TRBJ2-7	few	TRBV7-9	TGTGCCAGCAGGCAGGGGGGGAACGAGCAGTACTTC	CASRQGGNEQYF
16	-	TRBJ2-4	-	TRBV11-2	TGTGCCAGCAGCTTACGGACAGCTTTAGCCAAAAACATTCAGTACTTC	CASSLRTALAKNIQYF
14	-	TRBJ1-1	-	TRBV5-1	TGCGCCAGCAGCTTGGAGAAGGGTGGGGCTGAAGCTTTCTTT	CASSLEKGGAEAFF